These 16 T cell receptor beta chains were sequenced from one sample in a study of Tregs in tolerant kidney transplant recipients. The method was immunoSEQ multiplex PCR; TCRdb's version includes in-frame clones alone and lacks a portion of them. Across 30,000 to 35,000 clones, the top ten clones capture roughly 7.5% of the sample. The sample was CD8+ T cells from blood, taken before the transplant. The receptors here all came from a human donor who received a combined kidney and bone marrow transplant.

As for this clone: The read is 3 residues too short to cover the CDR3 end, so that end is filled in from the germline J gene. This same CDR3 is encoded by further DNA sequences in the sample. The chain couples TRBV19 to TRBJ1-1, with 7 bases fitting TRBD1. With V trimmed by 1 base and J by 2 bases, 1 base remained unmatched. There are 14 residues in the CDR3. CDR1 is LNHDA and CDR2 is SQIVND in the germline V gene (reference sequence). The CDR3 is CASSIGQGNTEAFF. Partial CDR3 DNA: TGTGCCAGTAGTATAGGACAGGGAAACACTGAA.

A remark on this clone: Coverage ceases 3 residues before the CDR3 finishes, and the germline J gene fills in the end. This chain links TRBV6-1 with TRBJ1-1; a possible D gene is TRBD1 (6 bases). The CDR3 is 15 residues long. Trimming left V 3 bases short and J 0 bases short, with 11 bases between. Germline V gene lookup returns CDR1 MNHNS and CDR2 SASEGT. This CDR3 is CASSDRGGLNTEAFF. CDR3 DNA, as far as it was read: TGTGCCAGCAGTGATAGGGGGGGCTTGAACACTGAA.

With respect to this clone: The read is 3 residues too short to cover the CDR3 end, so that end is filled in from the germline J gene. The chain couples TRBV19 to TRBJ2-1; D is possibly TRBD1 (5 bases). Deletions cut 4 bases from V and 5 bases from J, with 15 bases between. This CDR3 region has 15 residues. CDR1 LNHDA and CDR2 SQIVND come from the germline V gene (reference sequence). CDR3 sequence reads: CASSKARVIDNEQFF. The CDR3 bases that were read are TGTGCCAGTAGTAAGGCCAGGGTGATCGACAATGAG. The full variable domain, completed using reference TRBV19 and TRBJ2-1, is DGGITQSPKYLFRKEGQNVTLSCEQNLNHDAMYWYRQDPGQGLRLIYYSQIVNDFQKGDIAEGYSVSREKKESFPLTVTSAQKNPTAFYLCASSKARVIDNEQFFGPGTRLTVL.

Regarding this clone: The read ends 3 residues before the CDR3 terminus; that terminus is restored from the germline J gene. The chain employs TRBV19 and TRBJ1-2; D call uncertain. V was cut by 5 bases and J by 3 bases, with 28 bases left in between. The germline V gene has CDR1 LNHDA and CDR2 SQIVND (reference sequence). The CDR3 has 19 amino acids. CDR3 protein: CASSLMGVTQRGFHYGYTF. The covered CDR3 bases are TGTGCCAGTAGTCTAATGGGTGTGACTCAGAGAGGTTTTCACTATGGC.

As regards this clone: Read sequence stops 3 residues before the CDR3 end, and the germline J gene provides the missing end. The rearrangement uses TRBV10-3 and TRBJ1-2; 11 bases are a match to TRBD1. J was trimmed by 3 bases and V by 4 bases; bases with no gene match: 7. This CDR3 spans 16 amino acids. CDR1 ENHRY and CDR2 SYGVKD come from the germline V gene. The part of the CDR3 DNA that was read is TGTGCCATCAGTGGATCCGGACAGGGGGCTGACTATGGC. The encoded protein is CAISGSGQGADYG. The whole CDR3 reads CAISGSGQGADYGYTF.

Of note for this clone: The read ends 3 residues before the CDR3 terminus; that terminus is restored from the germline J gene. This chain links TRBV7-2 with TRBJ2-3; 10 bases fit TRBD2. Unmatched junction bases numbered 4, after V lost 2 bases and J lost 5 bases. This CDR3 contains 15 residues. Looked up from germline, CDR1 is SGHTA and CDR2 is FQGNSA. The CDR3 DNA, read in part, is TGTGCCAGCAGCTTACTAGCGGGGGTGGGAGATACG. Translation gives CASSLLAGVGDT. The full CDR3 sequence reads CASSLLAGVGDTQYF.

About this clone itself: The observed sequence ends 3 residues before the CDR3 terminus, with the missing tail filled in from the germline J gene. This rearrangement joins TRBV6-2 or TRBV6-3 to TRBJ2-5, with 11 nucleotides matching TRBD1. Trimming cost V 2 bases and J 1 base; bases outside gene matches: 6. Germline assignment: CDR1 MNHEY and CDR2 SVGEGT. CDR3 length equals 17 residues. CDR3 DNA (partial): TGTGCCAGCAGTTACCACCTAGGGACAGGGGGCCAAGAGACC. Translated: CASSYHLGTGGQET. The CDR3 reads in full as CASSYHLGTGGQETQYF.

About this clone: Coverage ceases 3 residues before the CDR3 finishes, and the germline J gene fills in the end. The chain employs TRBV30 and TRBJ1-5, with a possible D match to TRBD1 (5 bases). CDR1 is GTSNPN and CDR2 is SVGIG in the germline V gene (reference sequence). V was clipped by 3 bases and J by 2 bases, with 8 bases between them. CDR3 length equals 13 residues. The CDR3 here is CAWSQGGNQPQHF. The sequenced CDR3 bases are TGTGCCTGGAGCCAGGGTGGCAATCAGCCC.

In regard to this clone: The read ends 3 residues before the CDR3 terminus; that terminus is restored from the germline J gene. The chain recombines TRBV2 with TRBJ1-5; TRBD1 might be the D (5 bases). Germline V gene lookup returns CDR1 SNHLY and CDR2 FYNNEI. CDR3 length equals 14 residues. The V and J ends lost 1 base and 6 bases respectively, with 10 bases between them. Incomplete CDR3 DNA: TGTGCCAGCAGTGAAGAGGGGTATCGTCAGCCC. Residues: CASSEEGYRQP. The full CDR3 protein reads CASSEEGYRQPQHF.

With respect to this clone: With the read ending 3 residues before the CDR3 end, the germline J gene is used to fill in that end. The J gene is TRBJ2-2, the V gene TRBV7-9; 8 bases align to TRBD2. Per the germline V gene, CDR1 is SEHNR and CDR2 is FQNEAQ (reference sequence). There are 14 residues in the CDR3. The trim removed 3 bases at V and 6 bases at J, leaving 3 bases unmatched. The CDR3 bases that were read are TGTGCCAGCAGCTTTCTAGCGGGCGCCGGGGAG. Residues: CASSFLAGAGE. The full CDR3 protein reads CASSFLAGAGELFF.

As concerns this clone: The read finishes 3 residues shy of the CDR3 end, and the germline J gene is used to complete it. The chain combines TRBV29-1 with TRBJ1-2; 7 bases match TRBD1. J gave up 5 bases and V 6 bases, and 9 bases lay outside the gene matches. This CDR3 spans 13 amino acids. CDR1 is SQVTM, CDR2 ANQGSEA, per germline. The CDR3 region is CSVGTGVRYGYTF. Partial CDR3 DNA: TGCAGCGTCGGAACAGGGGTTAGGTATGGC. The full variable domain, in which reference TRBV29-1 and TRBJ1-2 provide the parts outside the CDR3, is SAVISQKPSRDICQRGTSLTIQCQVDSQVTMMFWYRQQPGQSLTLIATANQGSEATYESGFVIDKFPISRPNLTFSTLTVSNMSPEDSSIYLCSVGTGVRYGYTFGSGTRLTVV.

In the case of this clone: The read falls 3 residues short of the CDR3 end, and the missing part is taken from the germline J gene. The chain uses TRBV7-2 and TRBJ1-5, with no clear D. Trimming left V 5 bases short and J 6 bases short, with 11 bases between. This CDR3 comprises 13 residues. CDR1 is SGHTA and CDR2 is FQGNSA in the germline V gene. The CDR3 sequence is CASSAYEGQPQHF. CDR3 DNA (partial): TGTGCCAGCAGCGCATACGAGGGTCAGCCC.

With regard to this clone: The read terminates 3 residues before the CDR3 end, so the remaining end is supplied by the germline J gene. The V and J genes are TRBV27 and TRBJ2-7; 9 nucleotides agree with TRBD1. The V and J ends lost 5 bases and 2 bases, in that order; junction bases with no gene match: 7. Germline CDR1 reads MNHEY; CDR2 reads SMNVEV (reference sequence). The CDR3 runs to 15 residues. The CDR3 loop is CASSTTGGQPYEQYF. The covered CDR3 bases are TGTGCCAGCAGTACCACAGGGGGCCAACCCTACGAG.

Comment on this clone: The read terminates 3 residues ahead of where the CDR3 ends, so the germline J gene completes it. V usage is TRBV19 and J usage is TRBJ1-2; 8 nucleotides line up with TRBD1. The CDR3 covers 13 residues. Germline CDR1 is LNHDA and CDR2 is SQIVND (reference sequence). Incomplete CDR3 DNA: TGTGCCAGTAGCCCGACAGGGGTGCGAGGC. Translation gives CASSPTGVRG. The full CDR3 protein is CASSPTGVRGYTF.

Remarks on this clone: Read sequence stops 3 residues before the CDR3 end, and the germline J gene provides the missing end. The chain links TRBV29-1 to TRBJ1-5; D ambiguous. Germline V gene sequence: CDR1 SQVTM, CDR2 ANQGSEA. The CDR3 length is 12 residues. Trimming took off 6 bases at V and 6 bases at J, with 12 bases between the two ends. CDR3 sequence: CSVRVGGQPQHF. CDR3 bases read: TGCAGCGTGCGTGTTGGCGGTCAGCCC.

On this clone itself: The CDR3 extends 3 residues past the end of the read, so its final part is completed from the germline J gene. The rearrangement uses TRBV2 and TRBJ2-7; 12 bases match TRBD2. Trimming removed 2 bases from V and 5 bases from J; junction bases left unmatched: 4. CDR1 SNHLY and CDR2 FYNNEI come from the germline V gene. The CDR3 contains 15 residues. CDR3 DNA (partial): TGTGCCAGCAGTGAACTAGCGGGAGGGCAACACGAG. This sequence encodes CASSELAGGQHE. The complete CDR3 protein is CASSELAGGQHEQYF. Filled out from reference TRBV2 and TRBJ2-7, the complete variable domain reads EPEVTQTPSHQVTQMGQEVILRCVPISNHLYFYWYRQILGQKVEFLVSFYNNEISEKSEIFDDQFSVERPDGSNFTLKIRSTKLEDSAMYFCASSELAGGQHEQYFGPGTRLTVT.